The clone carrying this T cell receptor beta chain was recorded a few times. These data are taken from a study of blood T cells in healthy people across ages. Extractions gave at least 5 micrograms of total RNA per sample. The authors ran a second PCR of about 7 to 11 cycles using a sample-barcoded 5' primer and a J-beta primer mix. TCRdb ran MiXCR on the 5' RACE reads and lists one entry per CDR3 protein. The top ten clones hold 9% to 9.5% of a sample with fewer than 800,000 distinct CDR3 sequences, just under 25% of them seen once. The CDR3 runs to 15 residues. Germline V gene sequence: CDR1 LGHNA, CDR2 YNFKEQ. A further study also used this sample, focusing on T cells of mothers and their children. That work contributes: For the second PCR, the M1S primer put in sample barcodes and 2-4 random nucleotides. Unrelated mother-child pairs always had slightly, but never significantly, lower normalized overlap than related pairs.

This receptor was obtained from a boy under 18 in good health. The V gene is TRBV4-2, the J gene TRBJ2-5, with D perhaps matching TRBD2 (5 bases). The end of the DNA is better explained by TRBJ2-1, so the J call may be wrong. Material: blood. CDR3 nucleotide sequence: TGTGCCAGCAGCCAAGACCCTGGACTGCTGAATGAGCAGTTCTTC. Translated: CASSQDPGLLNEQFF.